A selection of T cell receptor beta chains follows, all from one sample in a study of CD8+ T cells in alopecia areata. Repertoires were generated with immunoSEQ multiplex PCR, while TCRdb's copy carries only in-frame clones and drops some. Of around 190,000 clones detected, more than 55% appear once; the ten largest clones hold roughly 5.3%. The material sequenced was CD8+ T cells sorted from blood. These receptors all come from a human donor in good health. Both conserved end residues are part of each CDR3. The order of the fields is V gene, clone size, D gene, CDR3 length, J gene, CDR3 DNA, CDR3 protein. D genes are given only for firm matches. Clone size appears in some rows only: once, few, many, or a class for an expanded clone.

>TRBV7-9|NA|TRBD2|19|TRBJ2-1
TGTGCCAGCAGCACCAGGACAGCGGGGGATCCGAGCTCCTACAATGAGCAGTTCTTC
CASSTRTAGDPSSYNEQFF
>TRBV9|NA|NA|14|TRBJ1-5
TGTGCCAGCAGCCCCGAGGAAGGAAGTCAGCCCCAGCATTTT
CASSPEEGSQPQHF
>TRBV9|NA|NA|16|TRBJ1-3
TGTGCCAGCAGCGCTTCCTACACGAGGCCGCGCTACACCATATATTTT
CASSASYTRPRYTIYF
>TRBV5-6|NA|NA|13|TRBJ1-4
TGTGCCAGCAGCAGGGAGGCTGAGGAAAAACTGTTTTTT
CASSREAEEKLFF
>TRBV30|NA|NA|10|TRBJ2-3
TGTGCCTGGAGTATTGGTACGCAGTATTTT
CAWSIGTQYF
>TRBV9|NA|TRBD2|16|TRBJ2-2
TGTGCCAGCAGCTACCAAGCGGGGGAGCTCACCGGGGAGCTGTTTTTT
CASSYQAGELTGELFF
>TRBV9|once|NA|13|TRBJ1-6
TGTGCCAGCAGCACCGAACAGAATTCACCCCTCCACTTT
CASSTEQNSPLHF
>TRBV30|NA|NA|12|TRBJ2-7
TGTGCCTGGAGTACGGGTTCCTACGAGCAGTACTTC
CAWSTGSYEQYF
>TRBV2|NA|NA|16|TRBJ1-2
TGTGCCAGCACCCGAAGCGGTCGCAGGGATCACCATGGCTACACCTTC
CASTRSGRRDHHGYTF
>TRBV11-1|NA|TRBD1|16|TRBJ2-1
TGTGCCAGCAGCTTAATAGGACAGGGGACGGTTGGGGAGCAGTTCTTC
CASSLIGQGTVGEQFF
>TRBV5-6|NA|NA|14|TRBJ2-2
TGTGCCAGCAGCTTGGCCCGGGGTTCCGGGGAGCTGTTTTTT
CASSLARGSGELFF
>TRBV13|few|NA|15|TRBJ2-1
TGTGCCAGCAGCTTAAGAAATAGGGCCGCGGATGAGCAGTTCTTC
CASSLRNRAADEQFF
>TRBV4-1|few|NA|15|TRBJ1-4
TGCGCCAGCAGCCAAGTGGTGGGGTCAGGGGAAAAACTGTTTTTT
CASSQVVGSGEKLFF
>TRBV2|few|NA|14|TRBJ2-5
TGTGCCAGCAAATCGGCCGGGGTTAAAGAGACCCAGTACTTC
CASKSAGVKETQYF
>TRBV5-1|NA|NA|14|TRBJ2-7
TGCGCCAGCAGCGTTCCCGGGGGCTCCTACGAGCAGTACTTC
CASSVPGGSYEQYF
>TRBV6-5|NA|NA|15|TRBJ1-5
TGTGCCAGCAGTGCTACCAGAAATAGCAATCAGCCCCAGCATTTT
CASSATRNSNQPQHF
>TRBV20-1|NA|NA|10|TRBJ1-1
TGCAGTGCCGTAGGGGTAGAGGCTTTCTTT
CSAVGVEAFF
>TRBV29-1|NA|NA|12|TRBJ1-1
TGCAGCGTTGAAGACGGGGGAACTGAAGCTTTCTTT
CSVEDGGTEAFF
>TRBV6-5|NA|TRBD1|13|TRBJ2-1
TGTGCCAGCAGTTCTGGGACAGGCAATGAGCAGTTCTTC
CASSSGTGNEQFF
>TRBV7-9|few|NA|18|TRBJ2-6
TGTGCCAGCAGCTTATTTGGCAGGGAGGCGACTGGGGCCAACGTCCTGACTTTC
CASSLFGREATGANVLTF
>TRBV29-1|NA|TRBD2|13|TRBJ2-7
TGCAGCGTTCGGACTAGCGGGGGTTACGAGCAGTACTTC
CSVRTSGGYEQYF
>TRBV4-1|once|TRBD1|15|TRBJ2-2
TGCGCCAGCAGCCAAGGACAGGGGGAAGCCGGGGAGCTGTTTTTT
CASSQGQGEAGELFF
>TRBV7-2|NA|NA|14|TRBJ1-1
TGTGCCAGCAGCTTTCCGGGCGGTGCTGCTGAAGCTTTCTTT
CASSFPGGAAEAFF
>TRBV30|NA|NA|12|TRBJ1-1
TGTGCCTGGAATCAGGTGAACACTGAAGCTTTCTTT
CAWNQVNTEAFF
>TRBV4-1|NA|NA|14|TRBJ1-1
TGCGCCAGCAGCCAAGAGACAGCGAACACTGAAGCTTTCTTT
CASSQETANTEAFF
>TRBV29-1|once|NA|16|TRBJ1-2
TGCAGCGTTGAGCTTGAAACCGGCGCCCTAGGCTATGGCTACACCTTC
CSVELETGALGYGYTF
>TRBV11-2|NA|NA|16|TRBJ2-1
TGTGCCAGCAGCTTAGCCACCGGGGGCGCCTACAATGAGCAGTTCTTC
CASSLATGGAYNEQFF
>TRBV5-6|NA|TRBD1|17|TRBJ1-5
TGTGCCAGCAGCTTTTCCACAGGGGACCTTAGCAATCAGCCCCAGCATTTT
CASSFSTGDLSNQPQHF
>TRBV5-1|few|TRBD1|15|TRBJ2-7
TGCGCCAGCAGCTTGGAGGGGACAGGGGATCACGAGCAGTACTTC
CASSLEGTGDHEQYF
>TRBV11-2|NA|NA|14|TRBJ1-3
TGTGCCAGCAGCTTTGAGGGAATTGGAAACACCATATATTTT
CASSFEGIGNTIYF
>TRBV27|NA|NA|15|TRBJ1-4
TGTGCCAGCAGTCCCTTGACAGAGGGAGCTGAAAAACTGTTTTTT
CASSPLTEGAEKLFF
>TRBV9|NA|NA|14|TRBJ2-3
TGTGCCAGCAGCGTAGGGGTATTCACAGATACGCAGTATTTT
CASSVGVFTDTQYF
>TRBV30|NA|NA|11|TRBJ2-1
TGTGCCTGGAGTTTCAGCAATGAGCAGTTCTTC
CAWSFSNEQFF
>TRBV5-1|NA|NA|11|TRBJ1-2
TGCGCCAGCAGCTCGACATCTGGCTACACCTTC
CASSSTSGYTF
>TRBV6-1|NA|TRBD1|18|TRBJ2-7
TGTGCCAGCAGTGAAACGTTTAGTGGGGACAGGATTACCTACGAGCAGTACTTC
CASSETFSGDRITYEQYF
>TRBV6-5|NA|NA|14|TRBJ1-4
TGTGCCAGCAGTTACTCAAGCAGGATGGAAAAACTGTTTTTT
CASSYSSRMEKLFF
>TRBV25-1|NA|NA|11|TRBJ2-7
TGTGCCAGCAGTGACGGGTACGAGCAGTACTTC
CASSDGYEQYF
>TRBV5-1|few|NA|15|TRBJ1-6
TGCGCCAGCAGCACGGACCTCGGGTATAATTCACCCCTCCACTTT
CASSTDLGYNSPLHF
>TRBV7-9|NA|NA|15|TRBJ2-5
TGTGCCAGCAGCTTAGGGACCGGGGATCAAGAGACCCAGTACTTC
CASSLGTGDQETQYF
>TRBV4-1|NA|TRBD2|16|TRBJ2-7
TGCGCCAGCAGCCAGTCCTTAGCGGGGGGGCCTCACGAGCAGTACTTC
CASSQSLAGGPHEQYF
>TRBV9|once|NA|14|TRBJ1-4
TGTGCCAGCAGCACCCGGGACGGGATAGAAAAACTGTTTTTT
CASSTRDGIEKLFF
>TRBV30|NA|NA|13|TRBJ1-2
TGTGCCTGGAGTGTCGGGGCGAACTATGGCTACACCTTC
CAWSVGANYGYTF
>TRBV27|once|TRBD1|15|TRBJ2-1
TGTGCCAGCAGTTTGACAGGGGGCGGAAACAATGAGCAGTTCTTC
CASSLTGGGNNEQFF
>TRBV7-6|once|NA|14|TRBJ1-1
TGTGCCAGCAGCACCGGGACTATGAACACTGAAGCTTTCTTT
CASSTGTMNTEAFF
>TRBV5-6|NA|NA|13|TRBJ1-1
TGTGCCAGCAGATTGGGGGGGAACACTGAAGCTTTCTTT
CASRLGGNTEAFF
>TRBV11-2|NA|TRBD2|13|TRBJ2-5
TGTGCCAGCAGCCCCGGGACTATAGAGACCCAGTACTTC
CASSPGTIETQYF
>TRBV9|NA|NA|12|TRBJ1-1
TGTGCCAGCAGCGCCCAGGACCCTGAAGCTTTCTTT
CASSAQDPEAFF
>TRBV7-3|NA|TRBD1|14|TRBJ1-2
TGTGCCAGCAGCTGGGGACAGGGGATCTATGGCTACACCTTC
CASSWGQGIYGYTF
>TRBV27|NA|NA|11|TRBJ1-4
TGTGCCAGCAGTTTATCAGACAGACTGTTTTTT
CASSLSDRLFF
>TRBV7-2|NA|TRBD1|16|TRBJ2-1
TGTGCCAGCAGCTTATTTGGGACAGCGAACTACAATGAGCAGTTCTTC
CASSLFGTANYNEQFF
>TRBV29-1|NA|NA|12|TRBJ1-2
TGCAGCGCCCCGGGAGGCAACTATGGCTACACCTTC
CSAPGGNYGYTF
>TRBV30|NA|NA|13|TRBJ2-7
TGTGCCTGGAGTGTCGCCCAAGACTACGAGCAGTACTTC
CAWSVAQDYEQYF
>TRBV11-2|NA|NA|14|TRBJ2-7
TGTGCCAGCAGCTTACGGGGCGTAGCCTACGAGCAGTACTTC
CASSLRGVAYEQYF
>TRBV13|NA|NA|15|TRBJ1-1
TGTGCCAGCAGCTTAGGACAGGGTAGAAACACTGAAGCTTTCTTT
CASSLGQGRNTEAFF
>TRBV7-9|NA|NA|12|TRBJ2-2
TGTGCCAGCAGCTTAGGGACCGGGGAGCTGTTTTTT
CASSLGTGELFF
>TRBV5-4|NA|NA|15|TRBJ2-7
TGTGCCAGCAGCTTTTCAACAGGGCCTCCCGGAGAGCAGTACTTC
CASSFSTGPPGEQYF